This paragraph covers one TCR beta chain sequence. Antigen specificity is unknown. This record comes from a study of shared clonotypes between healthy human individuals. Whole-study results and caveats: Naive subsets, compared against memory subsets, generally had larger estimated richness values. It was expected that sequencing depth would affect clonotype sharing among donors.

The CDR3 is 13 residues long. Germline V gene sequence: CDR1 MNHNS, CDR2 SASEGT. The germline V and J ends were trimmed by 9 bases and 2 bases, with 13 bases remaining between them. Memory CD4+ cells were the fraction left after CD45RA+ naive selection. Some clones are missing from TCRdb's copy, which holds only in-frame ones; the method was immunoSEQ multiplex PCR. The sample yields approximately 2.4 million clones, approximately 96% seen once. This receptor was identified in a man aged 18 to 30 in good health. The material sequenced was naive CD4+ T cells sorted from blood. Subset: CD45RA+ positively selected. The gene calls are TRBV6-1 and TRBJ2-5, with no clear D. The CDR3 nucleotides read TGTGCCAGTTCTGGGTCCGTTCAAGAGACCCAGTACTTC. Its protein product is CASSGSVQETQYF.